In its sample, the clone carrying this T cell receptor (beta chain) was seen a few times. The entry originates in a study of blood T cell repertoires in COVID-19. There are 13 residues in the CDR3. Losses at the gene ends were 7 bases for V and 3 bases for J; bases not matched to a gene: 2. In germline, CDR1 is ENHRY, CDR2 SYGVKD. Generated by immunoSEQ multiplex PCR, the TCRdb table keeps only in-frame clones and is missing some. The sample carries more than 95,000 clones, roughly 76% recorded once. The chain carries TRBV10-3 and TRBJ2-2; 7 nucleotides line up with TRBD1. This receptor was obtained from a woman aged 70-85 years with acute or convalescent COVID-19. Sequenced input: peripheral blood. In DNA form, the CDR3 reads TGTGCCATCACCGGACAGGACACCGGGGAGCTGTTTTTT. Translating it yields CAITGQDTGELFF.